The next 20 T cell receptor beta chains were all read from a single sample in a study of cytomegalovirus exposure and HLA in healthy donors. The PCR made use of 60 Vbeta and 13 Jbeta primers. Profiled with immunoSEQ multiplex PCR; TCRdb holds only in-frame clones, not every one. The sample yields tens of thousands of clones, about four fifths seen once. The sample taken for sequencing was PBMCs. The receptors derive from a man between 25 and 39 years old in good health and CMV-seropositive.

The chain uses TRBV28 and TRBJ2-5, with 8 nucleotides matching TRBD2. The CDR3 is 15 residues long. The V gene's germline CDR1 is MDHEN and CDR2 SYDVKM. V dropped 6 bases and J dropped 2; count of bases not matched to a gene: 8. The CDR3 sequence: CASRRGGRQQETQYF. The CDR3 nucleotides are TGTGCCAGCAGACGGGGGGGCAGACAGCAAGAGACCCAGTACTTC.

The V gene is TRBV27, the J gene TRBJ2-1, with D possibly being TRBD1 (7 bases). The CDR3 is made up of 15 amino acids. Trimming pared 6 bases from V and 3 bases from J, leaving 15 bases between. The germline V gene encodes CDR1 MNHEY and CDR2 SMNVEV (reference sequence). The CDR3 DNA follows: TGTGCCAGCAGGGCATCAGGGGGGTACTACAATGAGCAGTTCTTC. Translating it yields CASRASGGYYNEQFF.

The rearrangement links TRBV4-2 to TRBJ2-3, with TRBD1 as a possible D gene (6 bases). The CDR3 has 15 residues. CDR1 and CDR2 from the germline V gene are LGHNA and YNFKEQ. The V end was cut by 1 base, the J end by 2 bases, with 10 bases between. The CDR3 spells CASSQAGTHTDTQYF. The CDR3 DNA reads as TGTGCCAGCAGCCAAGCAGGGACACACACAGATACGCAGTATTTT.

In this sample, this clone turned up a few times. The rearrangement uses TRBV7-2 and TRBJ1-1, with no clear D. V was trimmed by 4 bases and J by 1 base, leaving 13 bases between them. This CDR3 spans 15 amino acids. Germline V gene data show CDR1 as SGHTA and CDR2 as FQGNSA. The CDR3 DNA reads as TGTGCCAGCAGCTCGGAGTTCCGCTCGAACACTGAAGCTTTCTTT. Its protein is CASSSEFRSNTEAFF.

The chain joins TRBV30 to TRBJ2-1, with D possibly being TRBD2 (7 bases). The V gene lost 2 bases and the J gene lost 4 bases, with 18 bases spanning the gap. CDR3 length equals 16 residues. CDR1 and CDR2 (germline): GTSNPN, SVGIG (reference sequence). The CDR3 spells CAWSLGGGGLYNEQFF. CDR3 DNA sequence: TGTGCCTGGAGTCTGGGAGGGGGTGGCCTTTACAATGAGCAGTTCTTC.

V gene TRBV10-3 combines with J gene TRBJ1-4; D ambiguous. Germline CDR1 ENHRY, CDR2 SYGVKD. The V end lost 2 bases, the J end lost 7 bases, and 14 bases lay between the germline ends. This CDR3 is 15 amino acids long. The CDR3: CAISEESERGEKLFF. The DNA of the CDR3 is TGTGCCATCAGTGAGGAAAGCGAGCGGGGTGAAAAACTGTTTTTT.

The chain uses TRBV27 and TRBJ1-5; 7 nucleotides line up with TRBD1. CDR3 size: 19 residues. Germline CDR1 is MNHEY and CDR2 is SMNVEV (reference sequence). V shed 0 bases, J shed 1 base, and the junction held 12 bases outside the gene matches. The CDR3 DNA reads TGTGCCAGCAGTTTATCGGGGACAGTCCCCCTTACGAGCAATCAGCCCCAGCATTTT. Amino acid sequence: CASSLSGTVPLTSNQPQHF.

The chain has TRBV5-1 and TRBJ2-1, with D possibly matching TRBD1 (5 bases). V was trimmed by 0 bases and J by 12 bases, leaving 10 bases between them. The CDR3 extends over 12 amino acids. CDR1 is SGHRS and CDR2 is YFSETQ in the germline V gene. CDR3 sequence reads: CASSLGGSGQFF. For the CDR3, the DNA is TGCGCCAGCAGCTTGGGGGGCAGTGGGCAGTTCTTC.

The chain combines TRBV5-4 with TRBJ2-5, with a possible D match to TRBD2 (6 bases). Germline lookup yields CDR1 SGHNT and CDR2 YYREEE (reference sequence). V gave up 0 bases and J gave up 4 bases, with 16 bases separating them. CDR3 length: 16 amino acids. CDR3 sequence (DNA): TGTGCCAGCAGCTTGGTTTCTGGGGGACTGGGAGAGACCCAGTACTTC. Amino acids: CASSLVSGGLGETQYF.

The J gene is TRBJ2-7, the V gene TRBV27; tentatively, D is TRBD1 (5 bases). V was clipped by 4 bases and J by 3 bases, with 19 bases between them. Germline V gene data show CDR1 as MNHEY and CDR2 as SMNVEV (reference sequence). The CDR3 contains 16 residues. CDR3 residues: CASSSPSDSSDYEQYF. The CDR3 DNA sequence: TGTGCCAGCAGTTCGCCCTCCGACAGCTCGGACTACGAGCAGTACTTC.

This clone has a handful of counts. This chain joins TRBV6-1 and TRBJ1-1; TRBD1 might be the D (5 bases). Germline V gene data show CDR1 as MNHNS and CDR2 as SASEGT. Trimming stripped 8 bases from V and 4 bases from J, with 8 bases between. CDR3 size: 11 residues. CDR3 loop: CASGGFTEAFF. The DNA of the CDR3 is TGTGCCAGCGGGGGGTTCACTGAAGCTTTCTTT.

V and J are TRBV7-2 and TRBJ1-1; no firm D call. With 2 bases removed from V and 0 bases from J, the gap between germline ends came to 7 bases. Germline-derived CDR1 and CDR2 are SGHTA and FQGNSA. The CDR3 length is 14 residues. CDR3 amino acids: CASSLLFMNTEAFF. For the CDR3, the DNA is TGTGCCAGCAGCTTATTGTTCATGAACACTGAAGCTTTCTTT.

The chain recombines TRBV19 with TRBJ2-1; D is unclear. Germline CDR1 and CDR2: LNHDA and SQIVND (reference sequence). The CDR3 has 13 amino acids. V shed 1 base and J shed 9 bases, with 10 bases lying between them. The DNA for the CDR3 is TGTGCCAGTAGTATAGCAAGTAGGAGTGAGCAGTTCTTC. Its protein product is CASSIASRSEQFF. The variable domain in full, with the rest retrieved from reference TRBV19 and TRBJ2-1, is DGGITQSPKYLFRKEGQNVTLSCEQNLNHDAMYWYRQDPGQGLRLIYYSQIVNDFQKGDIAEGYSVSREKKESFPLTVTSAQKNPTAFYLCASSIASRSEQFFGPGTRLTVL.

The CDR3 region is CASSPRQGWSNQPQHF. The CDR3 DNA follows: TGTGCCAGCAGCCCTAGACAGGGCTGGAGCAATCAGCCCCAGCATTTT. V is TRBV4-2 and J is TRBJ1-5, with TRBD1 matching over 7 bases. Germline V gene lookup returns CDR1 LGHNA and CDR2 YNFKEQ. The CDR3 runs 16 residues. V lost 4 bases, J lost 1 base, and 7 bases stayed unmatched.

This chain uses TRBV6-5 with TRBJ1-1; D is uncertain. The CDR3 has 15 residues. V was pared by 2 bases and J by 0 bases, with 10 bases between. CDR1 MNHEY and CDR2 SVGAGI come from the germline V gene. The CDR3 DNA follows: TGTGCCAGCAGTTACCGGGTACAAATGAACACTGAAGCTTTCTTT. Its translation is CASSYRVQMNTEAFF.

The chain uses TRBV6-5 and TRBJ1-2; the D is unclear. V lost 0 bases, J lost 7 bases, and 9 bases lay in between. Germline loops: CDR1 MNHEY, CDR2 SVGAGI. CDR3 length: 13 residues. The CDR3 region has the DNA TGTGCCAGCAGTTACTCCCCCCTCGGTGGCTACACCTTC. Its protein product is CASSYSPLGGYTF.

This clone came up once. The V gene is TRBV11-1, the J gene TRBJ2-1, with D perhaps matching TRBD2 (6 bases). Trimming left V 5 bases short and J 11 bases short, with 19 bases between. The CDR3 sequence is 14 residues long. Germline CDR1 is SGHAT and CDR2 is FQDESV (reference sequence). In nucleotides, the CDR3 is TGTGCCAGCAGCCCGCCGGGGGTGCCCCAGAAGCAGTTCTTC. As protein: CASSPPGVPQKQFF.

The J gene is TRBJ1-1, the V gene TRBV7-9, with D perhaps matching TRBD1 (6 bases). The germline V and J ends were trimmed by 5 bases and 0 bases, with 13 bases remaining between them. This CDR3 region has 15 residues. Germline V gene lookup returns CDR1 SEHNR and CDR2 FQNEAQ (reference sequence). CDR3 amino acids: CASSDRDIMNTEAFF. The CDR3 region has the DNA TGTGCCAGCAGCGACCGGGACATCATGAACACTGAAGCTTTCTTT. Looking up the rest from reference TRBV7-9 and TRBJ1-1 gives the full variable domain: DTGVSQNPRHKITKRGQNVTFRCDPISEHNRLYWYRQTLGQGPEFLTYFQNEAQLEKSRLLSDRFSAERPKGSFSTLEIQRTEQGDSAMYLCASSDRDIMNTEAFFGQGTRLTVV.

The chain combines TRBV6-1 with TRBJ1-5; unclear D gene. Germline loops: CDR1 MNHNS, CDR2 SASEGT. CDR3 length: 15 residues. Trimming took 2 bases from V and 6 from J, leaving 14 bases between them. CDR3 region: CASSEQVEGGQPQHF. The CDR3 DNA follows: TGTGCCAGCAGTGAACAGGTGGAAGGTGGTCAGCCCCAGCATTTT.

The genes are TRBV28 and TRBJ2-2; 12 nucleotides match TRBD1. Germline lookup yields CDR1 MDHEN and CDR2 SYDVKM. Trimming cost V 8 bases and J 3 bases; bases outside gene matches: 13. This CDR3 has 18 residues. The CDR3 loop is CASGSTGTGGRYTGELFF. The CDR3 nucleotides are TGTGCCAGCGGATCCACCGGGACAGGGGGCAGGTACACCGGGGAGCTGTTTTTT.